This TCR beta chain is from a study of blood T cells in healthy people across ages. Only a few counts were recorded for this clonotype. A sample-barcoded 5' primer and a J-beta primer mix were used in a second PCR of about 7 to 12 cycles. Via MiXCR, TCRdb re-called the 5' RACE reads, giving one row per CDR3 protein. The sample carries around 1,000,000 distinct CDR3 sequences, around two fifths recorded once. Trimming pared 4 bases from V and 2 bases from J, leaving 16 bases between. CDR1 and CDR2 (germline): SGHDT, YYEEEE. This CDR3 has 15 residues. There were healthy Caucasian individuals from Russia, aged roughly 6 to 90, serving as donors.

The clonotype comes from a man younger than 35 in good health. The chain uses TRBV5-6 and TRBJ2-7, with D perhaps matching TRBD1 (5 bases). The sample was blood. DNA for the CDR3: TGTGCCAGCAGCCTACAGGCACTACGCGCCTACGAGCAGTACTTC. Translating it yields CASSLQALRAYEQYF.